This TCR beta chain is drawn from a study of blood T cells in healthy people across ages. The germline V gene has CDR1 WSHSY and CDR2 SAAADI. With 0 bases removed from V and 8 bases from J, the gap between germline ends came to 17 bases. The CDR3 loop spans 16 amino acids. Overall study results and limits: Getting older went along with TCR beta diversity per million T cells dropping roughly linearly.

As regards this clonotype: Its specificity is not known.

The donors, aged about 6 to 90, were healthy Caucasians from Russia. A second PCR, run for about 7 to 11 cycles, used a sample-barcoded 5' primer plus a J-beta primer mix. Each CDR3 protein is one row after TCRdb ran MiXCR on the 5' RACE reads. Among hundreds of thousands of distinct CDR3 sequences listed, 58% were seen once. The source is a man in his sixties in good health. The chain links TRBV10-2 to TRBJ2-1, with D tentatively TRBD2 (7 bases). The sample taken for sequencing was blood. CDR3 loop: CASSESLAGAADEQFF. DNA of the CDR3: TGCGCCAGCAGTGAGTCTTTGGCGGGGGCAGCTGATGAGCAGTTCTTC.